The T cell receptor (beta chain) described here comes from a study of PD-1 blockade in classical Hodgkin lymphoma. Study at large: Patients were given intravenous nivolumab, 3 mg/kg, every 2 weeks.

Germline assignment: CDR1 MGHRA and CDR2 YSYEKL. V dropped 4 bases and J dropped 4; count of bases not matched to a gene: 7. The CDR3 length is 15 residues. Measured with immunoSEQ multiplex PCR; TCRdb has only the in-frame clones, and not every one. Of approximately 20,000 clones in the sample, roughly 72% were seen once. Only a few counts were recorded for this clone. Indicated time point: cycle 4 day 1 (C4D1), after six to seven weeks of nivolumab. All trial patients relapsed after autologous stem cell transplantation. This receptor was identified in a human donor with classical Hodgkin lymphoma. Sample: peripheral blood mononuclear cells (PBMCs), taken before the fourth cycle of nivolumab. V usage is TRBV4-1 and J usage is TRBJ2-1, with 7 bases that match TRBD2. The CDR3 loop reads CASSLVVGRYNEQFF. CDR3 sequence (DNA): TGCGCCAGCAGCCTCGTGGTCGGGAGGTACAATGAGCAGTTCTTC.